The 10 T cell receptor beta chains presented below share a single source sample, sequenced in a study of T-cell reconstitution after alpha-beta-depleted transplantation in children. Unique molecular identifiers were used in preparing the TCRbeta library. Using its own MiXCR run on the PCR reads, TCRdb lists one record per CDR3 protein. The table has about 610,000 distinct CDR3 sequences, over 9.5% seen once. The input for sequencing was PBMCs from the stem cell graft donor, taken from the stem cell graft. These receptors were collected from a human donor who donated a stem cell graft to a child with acute myeloid leukemia.

This clonotype was found a few times. The rearrangement uses TRBV6-6 and TRBJ2-1, with unresolved D. CDR3 size: 13 residues. Germline assignment: CDR1 MNHNY and CDR2 SVGAGI (reference sequence). V lost 8 bases, J lost 8 bases, and 16 bases lay in between. The chain's CDR3 is CASGYLQNDEQFF. The CDR3 nucleotides read TGTGCCAGCGGATACCTCCAAAACGATGAGCAGTTCTTC.

The chain recombines TRBV7-3 with TRBJ2-1; D unresolved. V shed 2 bases and J shed 10 bases, with 15 bases lying between them. The CDR3 is 14 amino acids. The germline gives CDR1 SGHTA, CDR2 FQGTGA. The CDR3 sequence is CASSLEGILGEQFF. In DNA form, the CDR3 reads TGTGCCAGCAGCTTAGAAGGCATTCTAGGGGAGCAGTTCTTC.

This chain uses TRBV18 with TRBJ2-5, with D hard to call. CDR1 and CDR2 (germline): KGHSH, LQKENI. Between the trimmed V and J ends, which lost 0 bases and 0 bases, there was a span of 8 bases. The CDR3 runs 15 residues. The CDR3: CASSPPVQNQETQYF. The DNA for the CDR3 is TGTGCCAGCTCACCACCGGTTCAGAACCAAGAGACCCAGTACTTC. Full variable domain (remainder filled in from reference TRBV18 and TRBJ2-5): NAGVMQNPRHLVRRRGQEARLRCSPMKGHSHVYWYRQLPEEGLKFMVYLQKENIIDESGMPKERFSAEFPKEGPSILRIQQVVRGDSAAYFCASSPPVQNQETQYFGPGTRLLVL.

This clonotype was detected only a few times. The chain is built from TRBV14 and TRBJ1-1, with D possibly matching TRBD1 (5 bases). Between the trimmed V and J ends, which lost 3 bases and 3 bases, there was a span of 11 bases. Germline lookup yields CDR1 SGHDN and CDR2 FVKESK. This CDR3 is 14 amino acids long. The DNA of the CDR3 is TGTGCCAGCAGCCACCCTGACAGATACACTGAAGCTTTCTTT. It codes for CASSHPDRYTEAFF.

The chain carries TRBV12-3 or TRBV12-4 and TRBJ2-2, with D unclear. The CDR3 loop spans 13 amino acids. Between the trimmed V and J ends, which lost 2 bases and 11 bases, there was a span of 12 bases. CDR3 nucleotides: TGTGCCAGCAGTTTAACAGTCCCAGGCGAGCTGTTTTTT. Its protein is CASSLTVPGELFF.

J is TRBJ1-2 and V is TRBV7-2, with D perhaps matching TRBD1 (5 bases). The CDR3 sequence is 14 residues long. Per germline, CDR1 SGHTA and CDR2 FQGNSA. Deletions cut 8 bases from V and 3 bases from J, with 16 bases between. The CDR3 DNA sequence: TGTGCCAGCTCAAGCCGGCAGGGCCACTATGGCTACACCTTC. It specifies CASSSRQGHYGYTF.

Concerning this clonotype: A much bigger clone sits one base away, suggesting this may be a read error. The J gene is TRBJ2-1, the V gene TRBV29-1; no clear D gene. The better agreement between TRBJ2-7 and the DNA end casts doubt on the J call. The CDR3 consists of 16 residues. Germline values: CDR1 SQVTM, CDR2 ANQGSEA. The CDR3 loop reads CSVERDPPVEYNEQYF. In nucleotides, the CDR3 is TGCAGCGTTGAAAGGGATCCCCCGGTCGAGTACAATGAGCAGTACTTC.

This clonotype was recorded many times. The chain combines TRBV10-3 with TRBJ2-2, with TRBD1 identical over 9 bases. The CDR3 covers 13 residues. V trimming: 11 bases; J trimming: 3 bases; junction bases outside the gene matches: 4. Germline V gene lookup returns CDR1 ENHRY and CDR2 SYGVKD. The CDR3 loop is CAARDRDTGELFF. The CDR3 nucleotides read TGTGCCGCCCGGGACAGGGACACCGGGGAGCTGTTTTTT.

This clonotype was counted many times. The CDR3 is CSARGADGTDTQYF. The CDR3 DNA follows: TGCAGTGCTAGGGGAGCAGATGGGACAGATACGCAGTATTTT. The V call is TRBV20-1, the J call TRBJ2-3, with D possibly TRBD2 on 5 matching bases. V was clipped by 3 bases and J by 3 bases, with 13 bases between them. The CDR3 is made up of 14 amino acids. The germline V gene has CDR1 DFQATT and CDR2 SNEGSKA (reference sequence).

The chain couples TRBV7-2 to TRBJ2-2; D remains unclear. This CDR3 is built from 12 residues. Trimming left V 4 bases short and J 6 bases short, with 6 bases between. Germline V lookup: CDR1 SGHTA, CDR2 FQGNSA. The CDR3: CASSSFAGELFF. The CDR3 DNA sequence: TGTGCCAGCAGCTCCTTTGCCGGGGAGCTGTTTTTT. The full variable domain, in which reference TRBV7-2 and TRBJ2-2 provide the parts outside the CDR3, is GAGVSQSPSNKVTEKGKDVELRCDPISGHTALYWYRQSLGQGLEFLIYFQGNSAPDKSGLPSDRFSAERTGGSVSTLTIQRTQQEDSAVYLCASSSFAGELFFGEGSRLTVL.